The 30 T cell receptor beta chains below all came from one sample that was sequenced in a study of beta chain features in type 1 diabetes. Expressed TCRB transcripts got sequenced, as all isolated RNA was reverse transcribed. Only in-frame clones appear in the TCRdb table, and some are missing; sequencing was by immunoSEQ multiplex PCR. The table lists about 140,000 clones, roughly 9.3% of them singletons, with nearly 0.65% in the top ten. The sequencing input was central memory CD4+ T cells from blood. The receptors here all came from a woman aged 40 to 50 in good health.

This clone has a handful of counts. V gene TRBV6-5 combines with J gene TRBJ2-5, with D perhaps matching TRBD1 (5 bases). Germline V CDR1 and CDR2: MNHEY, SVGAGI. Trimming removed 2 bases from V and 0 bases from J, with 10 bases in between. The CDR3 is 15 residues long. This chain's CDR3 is CASSYAPTDQETQYF. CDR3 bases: TGTGCCAGCAGTTACGCGCCGACAGACCAAGAGACCCAGTACTTC.

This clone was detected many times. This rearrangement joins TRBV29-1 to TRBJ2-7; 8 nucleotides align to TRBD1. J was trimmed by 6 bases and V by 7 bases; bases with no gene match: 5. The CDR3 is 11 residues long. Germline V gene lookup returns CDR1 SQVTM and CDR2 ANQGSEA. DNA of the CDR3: TGCAGCGCCGACGGGACAGGCGAGCAGTACTTC. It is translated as CSADGTGEQYF.

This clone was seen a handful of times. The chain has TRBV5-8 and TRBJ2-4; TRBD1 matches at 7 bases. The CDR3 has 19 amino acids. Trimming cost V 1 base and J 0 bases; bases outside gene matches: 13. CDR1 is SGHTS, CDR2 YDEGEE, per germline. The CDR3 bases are TGTGCCAGCAGCTTGTTGGTCACGACAGGGCCTTTAGCCAAAAACATTCAGTACTTC. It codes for CASSLLVTTGPLAKNIQYF.

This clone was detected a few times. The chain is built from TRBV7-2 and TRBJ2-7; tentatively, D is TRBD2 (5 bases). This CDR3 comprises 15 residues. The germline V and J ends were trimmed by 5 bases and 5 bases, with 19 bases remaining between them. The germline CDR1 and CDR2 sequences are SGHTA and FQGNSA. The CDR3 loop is CASSPHHNSDHEQYF. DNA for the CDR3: TGTGCCAGCAGCCCCCATCACAATAGCGACCACGAGCAGTACTTC.

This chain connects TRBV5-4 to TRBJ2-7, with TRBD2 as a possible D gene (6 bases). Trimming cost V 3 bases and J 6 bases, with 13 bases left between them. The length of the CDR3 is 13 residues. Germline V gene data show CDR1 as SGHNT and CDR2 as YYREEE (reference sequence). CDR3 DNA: TGTGCCAGCAGCTCCCTGGGGGGTGGCGAGCAGTACTTC. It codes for CASSSLGGGEQYF. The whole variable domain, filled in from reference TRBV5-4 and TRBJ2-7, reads ETGVTQSPTHLIKTRGQQVTLRCSSQSGHNTVSWYQQALGQGPQFIFQYYREEENGRGNFPPRFSGLQFPNYSSELNVNALELDDSALYLCASSSLGGGEQYFGPGTRLTVT.

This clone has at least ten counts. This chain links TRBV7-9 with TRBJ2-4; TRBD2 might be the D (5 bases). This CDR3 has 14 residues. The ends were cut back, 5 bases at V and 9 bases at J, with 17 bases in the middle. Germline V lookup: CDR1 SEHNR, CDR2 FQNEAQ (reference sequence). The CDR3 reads CASSDGLIEGIQYF. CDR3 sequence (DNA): TGTGCCAGCAGCGACGGGTTAATCGAGGGCATTCAGTACTTC.

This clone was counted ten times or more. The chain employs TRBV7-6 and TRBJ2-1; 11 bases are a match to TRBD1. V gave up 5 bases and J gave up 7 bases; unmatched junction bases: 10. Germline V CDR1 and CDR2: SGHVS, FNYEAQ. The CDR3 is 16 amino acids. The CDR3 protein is CASSPYRDRGGNEQFF. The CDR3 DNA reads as TGTGCCAGCAGCCCCTACCGGGACAGGGGGGGGAATGAGCAGTTCTTC. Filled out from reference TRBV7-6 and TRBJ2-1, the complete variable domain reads GAGVSQSPRYKVTKRGQDVALRCDPISGHVSLYWYRQALGQGPEFLTYFNYEAQQDKSGLPNDRFSAERPEGSISTLTIQRTEQRDSAMYRCASSPYRDRGGNEQFFGPGTRLTVL.

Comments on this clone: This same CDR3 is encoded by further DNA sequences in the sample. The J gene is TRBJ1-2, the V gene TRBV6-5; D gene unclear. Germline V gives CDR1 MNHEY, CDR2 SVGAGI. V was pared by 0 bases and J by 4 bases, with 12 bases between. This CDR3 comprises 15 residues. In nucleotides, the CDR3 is TGTGCCAGCAGTTACTCGAGCACCTTGAGCTATGGCTACACCTTC. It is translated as CASSYSSTLSYGYTF.

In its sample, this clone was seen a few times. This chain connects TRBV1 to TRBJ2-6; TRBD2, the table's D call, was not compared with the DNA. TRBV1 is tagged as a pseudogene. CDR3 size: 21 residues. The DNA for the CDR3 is TGCACCAGCAGCCAAGATGGGGCGGGGGCCGCAATCGGATCTGGGGCCAACGTCCTGACTTTC. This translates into CTSSQDGAGAAIGSGANVLTF.

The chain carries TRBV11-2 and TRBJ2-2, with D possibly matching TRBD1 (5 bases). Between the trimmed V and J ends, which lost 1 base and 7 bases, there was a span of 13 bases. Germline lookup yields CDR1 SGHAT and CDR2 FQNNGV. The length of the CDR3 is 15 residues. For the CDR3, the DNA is TGTGCCAGCAGCTTAGTGGATGTGGGGCTCGGGGAGCTGTTTTTT. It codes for CASSLVDVGLGELFF. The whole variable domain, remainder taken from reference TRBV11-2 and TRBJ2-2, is EAGVAQSPRYKIIEKRQSVAFWCNPISGHATLYWYQQILGQGPKLLIQFQNNGVVDDSQLPKDRFSAERLKGVDSTLKIQPAKLEDSAVYLCASSLVDVGLGELFFGEGSRLTVL.

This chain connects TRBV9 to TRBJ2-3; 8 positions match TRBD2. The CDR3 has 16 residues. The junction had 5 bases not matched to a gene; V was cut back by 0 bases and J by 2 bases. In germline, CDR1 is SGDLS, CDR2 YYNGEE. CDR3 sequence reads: CASSVVGSGVTDTQYF. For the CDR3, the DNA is TGTGCCAGCAGCGTAGTAGGTAGCGGGGTCACAGATACGCAGTATTTT.

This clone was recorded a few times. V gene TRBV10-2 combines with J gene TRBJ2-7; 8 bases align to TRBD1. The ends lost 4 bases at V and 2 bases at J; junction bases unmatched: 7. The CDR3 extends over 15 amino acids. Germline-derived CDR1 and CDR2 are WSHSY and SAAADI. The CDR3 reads CASSGQGTGAYEQYF. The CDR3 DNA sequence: TGCGCCAGCAGTGGGCAAGGGACAGGAGCCTACGAGCAGTACTTC.

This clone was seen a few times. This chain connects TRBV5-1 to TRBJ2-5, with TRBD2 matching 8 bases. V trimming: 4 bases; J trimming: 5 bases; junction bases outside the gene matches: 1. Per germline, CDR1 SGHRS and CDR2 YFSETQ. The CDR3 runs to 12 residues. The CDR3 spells CASSREGETQYF. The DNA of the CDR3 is TGCGCCAGCAGCCGGGAGGGGGAGACCCAGTACTTC.

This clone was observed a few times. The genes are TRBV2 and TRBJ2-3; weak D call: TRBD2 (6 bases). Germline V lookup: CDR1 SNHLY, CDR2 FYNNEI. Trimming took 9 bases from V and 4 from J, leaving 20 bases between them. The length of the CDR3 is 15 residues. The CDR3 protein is CASMLGGATSDTQYF. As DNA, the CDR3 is TGTGCCAGTATGTTGGGGGGAGCCACGTCAGATACGCAGTATTTT.

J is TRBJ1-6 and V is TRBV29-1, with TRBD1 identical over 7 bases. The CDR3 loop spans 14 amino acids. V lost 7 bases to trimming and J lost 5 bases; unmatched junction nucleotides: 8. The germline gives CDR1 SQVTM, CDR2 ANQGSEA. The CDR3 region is CSAQIGTDNSPLHF. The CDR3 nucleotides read TGCAGCGCTCAAATCGGGACAGATAATTCACCCCTCCACTTT.

The CDR3: CASGGESNSPLHF. CDR3 nucleotides: TGTGCCAGCGGAGGGGAATCAAATTCACCCCTCCACTTT. The rearrangement links TRBV7-9 to TRBJ1-6; possibly TRBD1 for D (5 bases). The CDR3 loop spans 13 amino acids. V was cut by 8 bases and J by 7 bases, with 12 bases left in between. In germline, CDR1 is SEHNR, CDR2 FQNEAQ (reference sequence).

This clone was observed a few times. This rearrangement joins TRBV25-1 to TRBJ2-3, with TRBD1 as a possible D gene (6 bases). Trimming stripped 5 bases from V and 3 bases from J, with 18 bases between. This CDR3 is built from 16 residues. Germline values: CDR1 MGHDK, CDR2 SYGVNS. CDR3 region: CASSPKGTGRTDTQYF. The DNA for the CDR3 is TGTGCCAGCAGTCCTAAAGGCACAGGGCGAACAGATACGCAGTATTTT.

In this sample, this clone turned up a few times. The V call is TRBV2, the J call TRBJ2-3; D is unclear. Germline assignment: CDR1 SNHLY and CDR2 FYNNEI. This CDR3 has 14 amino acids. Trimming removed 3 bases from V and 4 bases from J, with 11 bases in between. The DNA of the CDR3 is TGTGCCAGCAGTGAGGCTGCCCCCCCAGATACGCAGTATTTT. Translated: CASSEAAPPDTQYF. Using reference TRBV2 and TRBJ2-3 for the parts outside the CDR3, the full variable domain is EPEVTQTPSHQVTQMGQEVILRCVPISNHLYFYWYRQILGQKVEFLVSFYNNEISEKSEIFDDQFSVERPDGSNFTLKIRSTKLEDSAMYFCASSEAAPPDTQYFGPGTRLTVL.

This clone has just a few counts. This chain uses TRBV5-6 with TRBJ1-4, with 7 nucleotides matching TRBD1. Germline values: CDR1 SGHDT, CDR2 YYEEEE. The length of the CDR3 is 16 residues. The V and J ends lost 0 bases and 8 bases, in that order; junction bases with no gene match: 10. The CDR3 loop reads CASSLAGRGQTEKLFF. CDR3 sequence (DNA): TGTGCCAGCAGCTTGGCCGGAAGGGGACAGACAGAAAAACTGTTTTTT.

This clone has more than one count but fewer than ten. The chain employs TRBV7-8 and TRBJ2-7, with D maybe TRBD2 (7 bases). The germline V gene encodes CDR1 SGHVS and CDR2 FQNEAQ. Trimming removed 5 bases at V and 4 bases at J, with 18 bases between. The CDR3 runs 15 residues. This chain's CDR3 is CASSPRGGRGYEQYF. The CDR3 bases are TGTGCCAGCAGCCCGAGGGGGGGCCGCGGTTACGAGCAGTACTTC.

In DNA, the CDR3 is TGTGCCAGCGGACCGGACAGGGCCACAGATACGCAGTATTTT. It specifies CASGPDRATDTQYF. The rearrangement links TRBV7-8 to TRBJ2-3; 8 nucleotides match TRBD1. The germline gives CDR1 SGHVS, CDR2 FQNEAQ. The length of the CDR3 is 14 residues. J lost 2 bases, V lost 8 bases, and 6 bases had no gene match.

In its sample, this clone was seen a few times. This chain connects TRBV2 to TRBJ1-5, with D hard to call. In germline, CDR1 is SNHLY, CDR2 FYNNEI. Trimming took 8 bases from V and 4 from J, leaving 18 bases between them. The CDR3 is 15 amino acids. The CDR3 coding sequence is TGTGCCAGCTGGAGGGAAGCTGCGGTAAATCAGCCCCAGCATTTT. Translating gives CASWREAAVNQPQHF.

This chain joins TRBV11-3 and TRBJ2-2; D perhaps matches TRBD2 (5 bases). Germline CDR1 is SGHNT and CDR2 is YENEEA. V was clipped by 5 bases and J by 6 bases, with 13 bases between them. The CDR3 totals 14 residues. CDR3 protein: CASSLSSVPGELFF. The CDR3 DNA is TGTGCCAGCAGCCTAAGTAGCGTCCCCGGGGAGCTGTTTTTT.

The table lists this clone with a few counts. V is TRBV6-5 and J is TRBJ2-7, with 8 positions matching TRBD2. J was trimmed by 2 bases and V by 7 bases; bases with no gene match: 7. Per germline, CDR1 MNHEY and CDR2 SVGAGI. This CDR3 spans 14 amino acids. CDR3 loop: CASTAPGGAYEQYF. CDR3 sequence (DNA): TGTGCCAGCACCGCCCCGGGGGGGGCCTACGAGCAGTACTTC.

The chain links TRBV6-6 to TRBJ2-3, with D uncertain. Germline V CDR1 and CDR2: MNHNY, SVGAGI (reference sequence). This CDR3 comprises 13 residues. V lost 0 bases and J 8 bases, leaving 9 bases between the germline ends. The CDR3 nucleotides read TGTGCCAGCAGTTACTCCTTTCCGGGTACGCAGTATTTT. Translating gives CASSYSFPGTQYF.

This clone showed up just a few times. CDR3 DNA: TGTGCCAGCAGTCCCACCCCGCAGCGTGGCACTGAAGCTTTCTTT. Translated, it gives CASSPTPQRGTEAFF. The gene calls are TRBV2 and TRBJ1-1; D not certain. Trimming cost V 5 bases and J 4 bases, with 17 bases left between them. Germline lookup yields CDR1 SNHLY and CDR2 FYNNEI. This CDR3 is built from 15 residues.

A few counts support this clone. The CDR3 loop is CASSPLGQGINNEQFF. The CDR3 nucleotides are TGTGCCAGCAGCCCTTTGGGACAGGGAATAAACAATGAGCAGTTCTTC. This rearrangement joins TRBV4-2 to TRBJ2-1, with 9 positions matching TRBD1. V lost 4 bases to trimming and J lost 5 bases; unmatched junction nucleotides: 9. The CDR3 spans 16 residues. Germline V gene data show CDR1 as LGHNA and CDR2 as YNFKEQ.

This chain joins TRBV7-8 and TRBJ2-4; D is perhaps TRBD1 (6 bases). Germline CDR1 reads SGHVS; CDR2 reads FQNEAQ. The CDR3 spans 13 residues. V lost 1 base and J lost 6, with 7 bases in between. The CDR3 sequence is CASSLGTVNIQYF. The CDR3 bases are TGTGCCAGCAGCTTAGGGACAGTAAACATTCAGTACTTC.

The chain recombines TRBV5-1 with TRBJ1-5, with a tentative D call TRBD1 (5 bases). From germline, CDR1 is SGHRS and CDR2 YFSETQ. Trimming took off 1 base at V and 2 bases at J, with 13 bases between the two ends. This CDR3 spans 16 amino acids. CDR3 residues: CASSLRPGGGNQPQHF. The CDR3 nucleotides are TGCGCCAGCAGCTTGCGGCCTGGAGGGGGCAATCAGCCCCAGCATTTT.

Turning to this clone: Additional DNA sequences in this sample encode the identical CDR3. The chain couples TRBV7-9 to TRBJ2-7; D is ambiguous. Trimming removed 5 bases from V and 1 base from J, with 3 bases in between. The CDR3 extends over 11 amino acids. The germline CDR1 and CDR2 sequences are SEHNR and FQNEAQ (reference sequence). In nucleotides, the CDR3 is TGTGCCAGCAGCCCGTCCTACGAGCAGTACTTC. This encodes CASSPSYEQYF. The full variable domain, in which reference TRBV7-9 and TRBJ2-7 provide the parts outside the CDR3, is DTGVSQNPRHKITKRGQNVTFRCDPISEHNRLYWYRQTLGQGPEFLTYFQNEAQLEKSRLLSDRFSAERPKGSFSTLEIQRTEQGDSAMYLCASSPSYEQYFGPGTRLTVT.